One T cell receptor (beta chain) is described in this entry. Its antigen is currently unknown. One junction end disagrees with the germline gene, perhaps due to a read error. Amplification used 60 Vbeta primers and 13 Jbeta primers. The repertoire was sequenced with immunoSEQ multiplex PCR; TCRdb's copy has only in-frame clones and lacks some. This table has roughly 200,000 clones, roughly 74% appearing once. This CDR3 is built from 13 residues. Germline lookup yields CDR1 SSHAT and CDR2 FNYEAQ (reference sequence). This sample is part of a study of cytomegalovirus exposure and HLA in healthy donors. Overall study findings and caveats: HLA alleles showed associations with roughly 17,000 TCR beta sequences in a later analysis, at a 0.05 false discovery rate.

The receptor's source is a woman in her twenties or thirties in good health and CMV-seropositive. The specimen sequenced was PBMCs. The gene calls are TRBV7-7 and TRBJ1-1; D uncertain. The CDR3 nucleotides are TGTGCTAGCAGCTTAGACTTGAACACTGAAGCTTTCTTT. The encoded protein is CASSLDLNTEAFF.